This TCR beta chain emerged from a study of cytomegalovirus exposure and HLA in healthy donors. The germline V and J ends were trimmed by 2 bases and 0 bases, with 11 bases remaining between them. The CDR3 contains 16 residues. Germline CDR1 and CDR2: LGHNA and YSLEER. The PCR contained 60 Vbeta and 13 Jbeta primers. Profiling relied on immunoSEQ multiplex PCR, and the TCRdb table lists in-frame clones only, not all of them. The sample carries around 190,000 clones, around 84% recorded once. The TCR comes from a woman between 18 and 29 years old in good health and CMV-seronegative. Material: PBMCs. The chain carries TRBV4-3 and TRBJ2-1; the D is unclear. The CDR3 loop is CASSQRSYASYNEQFF. In DNA, the CDR3 is TGCGCCAGCAGCCAACGTAGCTACGCCTCCTACAATGAGCAGTTCTTC.